This T cell receptor (beta chain) appears in the sequencing data of a study of blood T cell repertoires in COVID-19. The overall study: Whether acute or convalescent, the COVID-19 samples came from the United States, Italy and Spain. The analysed material was cDNA or gDNA that came from T cells, B-cell-depleted T cells, or PBMCs.

CDR1 and CDR2 (germline): SNHLY, FYNNEI. The CDR3 covers 13 residues. V was pared by 8 bases and J by 5 bases, with 5 bases of the junction left unmatched. Under the authors' procedure: How many nucleated cells were present was estimated from reference gene primer amplification. Using immunoSEQ multiplex PCR, the repertoire was profiled, and TCRdb retains in-frame clones only, with some absent. That table is the source of V, J and clone size, and D and trimming were worked out from the DNA. The top ten clones hold 3% to 3.5% of a sample with a few hundred thousand clones, about 87% of them seen once.

The chain combines TRBV2 with TRBJ2-7; 11 nucleotides align to TRBD1. Source material: peripheral blood. The receptor was derived from a man in his 60s with acute or convalescent COVID-19. In nucleotides, the CDR3 is TGTGCCAGCCAGGACAGGGGGCCCCACGAGCAGTACTTC. Translating gives CASQDRGPHEQYF.